This is a list of T cell receptor beta chains from one sample in a study of T cells expressing NK-cell markers. Following a re-call of the 5' RACE reads, TCRdb has one entry per CDR3 protein and lacks DNA. This table holds approximately 460,000 distinct CDR3 sequences. The material sequenced was blood T cells: a sorted CD56 or NKG2C T cell subset, CD4+ or CD8+ T cells, or bulk PBMC T cells (not recorded which). The receptor source for this set is a woman between 18 and 70 years old in good health. Both conserved end residues are part of each CDR3. Each record gives: V gene, J gene, CDR3 protein.

TRBV5-1	TRBJ2-3	CASSLVVGSTDTQYF
TRBV5-5	TRBJ2-1	CASSLTVFSYNEQFF
TRBV6-1	TRBJ2-5	CASRVTAHETQYF
TRBV24-1	TRBJ2-2	CATSAETNTGELFF
TRBV6-2/TRBV6-3	TRBJ2-3	CASGRHSTDTQYF
TRBV20-1	TRBJ2-3	CSAPGQGPDTQYF
TRBV20-1	TRBJ1-4	CSARETPGFDEKLFF
TRBV7-2	TRBJ1-1	CASSSDIGAFF
TRBV11-2	TRBJ2-3	CASTRRTSGRATFDTQYF
TRBV29-1	TRBJ2-6	CSVPGTGANVLTF
TRBV19	TRBJ2-1	CASTPDRVGNEQFF
TRBV7-3	TRBJ2-3	CASSGVGGTDTQYF
TRBV12-3/TRBV12-4	TRBJ1-5	CASSFGGALAQPQHF
TRBV18	TRBJ2-1	CASSPMVVDEQFF
TRBV5-1	TRBJ2-5	CASSLGQGQETQYF
TRBV5-1	TRBJ2-2	CASSLAGGTGELFF
TRBV7-8	TRBJ2-7	CASSSLERLLYEQYF
TRBV4-3	TRBJ2-1	CASSQDLGELSIDEQFF
TRBV12-3/TRBV12-4	TRBJ1-5	CASSLGLQRPQHF
TRBV5-1	TRBJ2-5	CASSLDEGGHKETQYF
TRBV25-1	TRBJ2-3	CASSPLLATDTQYF
TRBV7-9	TRBJ1-2	CASSREQGYGYTF